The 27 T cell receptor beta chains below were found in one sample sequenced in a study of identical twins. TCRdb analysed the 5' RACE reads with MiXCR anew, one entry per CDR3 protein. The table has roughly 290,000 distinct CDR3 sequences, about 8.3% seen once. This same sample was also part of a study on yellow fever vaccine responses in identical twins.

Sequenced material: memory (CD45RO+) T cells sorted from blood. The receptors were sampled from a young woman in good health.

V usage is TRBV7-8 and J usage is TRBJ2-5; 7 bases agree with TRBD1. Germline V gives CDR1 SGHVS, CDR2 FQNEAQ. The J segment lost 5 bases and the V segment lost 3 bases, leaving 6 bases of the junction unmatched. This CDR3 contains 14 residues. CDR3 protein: CASSLNYRGETQYF. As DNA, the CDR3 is TGTGCCAGCAGCTTGAATTACAGGGGTGAGACCCAGTACTTC. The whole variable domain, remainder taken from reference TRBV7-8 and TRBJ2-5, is GAGVSQSPRYKVAKRGQDVALRCDPISGHVSLFWYQQALGQGPEFLTYFQNEAQLDKSGLPSDRFFAERPEGSVSTLKIQRTQQEDSAVYLCASSLNYRGETQYFGPGTRLLVL.

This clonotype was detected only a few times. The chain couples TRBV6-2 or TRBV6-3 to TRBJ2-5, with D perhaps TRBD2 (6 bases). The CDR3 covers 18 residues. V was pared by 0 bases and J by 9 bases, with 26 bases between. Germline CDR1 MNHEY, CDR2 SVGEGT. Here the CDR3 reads CASSYSKGTPQAGLAQYF. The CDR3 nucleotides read TGTGCCAGCAGTTACTCAAAGGGTACCCCACAAGCGGGTTTGGCCCAGTACTTC.

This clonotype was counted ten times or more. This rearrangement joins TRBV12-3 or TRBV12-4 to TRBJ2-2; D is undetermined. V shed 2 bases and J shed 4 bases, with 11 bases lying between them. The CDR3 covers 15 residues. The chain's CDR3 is CASSLIVQSTGELFF. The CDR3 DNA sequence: TGTGCCAGCAGTTTAATCGTACAGTCCACCGGGGAGCTGTTTTTT.

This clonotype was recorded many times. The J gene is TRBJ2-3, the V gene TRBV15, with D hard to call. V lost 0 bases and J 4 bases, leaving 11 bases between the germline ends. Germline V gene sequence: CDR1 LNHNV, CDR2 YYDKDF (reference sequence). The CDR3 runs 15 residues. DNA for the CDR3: TGTGCCACCAGCAGAGACCGGACCGATTCAGATACGCAGTATTTT. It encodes CATSRDRTDSDTQYF. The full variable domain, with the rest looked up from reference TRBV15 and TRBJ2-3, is DAMVIQNPRYQVTQFGKPVTLSCSQTLNHNVMYWYQQKSSQAPKLLFHYYDKDFNNEADTPDNFQSRRPNTSFCFLDIRSPGLGDTAMYLCATSRDRTDSDTQYFGPGTRLTVL.

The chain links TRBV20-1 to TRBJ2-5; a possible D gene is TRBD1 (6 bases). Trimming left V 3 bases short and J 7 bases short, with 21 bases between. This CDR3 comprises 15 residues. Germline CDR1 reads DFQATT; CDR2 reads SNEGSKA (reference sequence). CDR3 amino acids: CSASYHDRTTGTQYF. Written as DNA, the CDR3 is TGCAGTGCTAGTTACCACGACAGGACAACAGGGACCCAGTACTTC.

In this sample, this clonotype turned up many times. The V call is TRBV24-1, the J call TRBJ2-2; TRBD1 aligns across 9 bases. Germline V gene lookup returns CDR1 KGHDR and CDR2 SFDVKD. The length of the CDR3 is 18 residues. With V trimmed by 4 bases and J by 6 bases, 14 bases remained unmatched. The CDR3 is CATSDPNPGQGSAGELFF. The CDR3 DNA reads TGTGCCACCAGTGACCCCAATCCGGGACAGGGATCTGCCGGGGAGCTGTTTTTT.

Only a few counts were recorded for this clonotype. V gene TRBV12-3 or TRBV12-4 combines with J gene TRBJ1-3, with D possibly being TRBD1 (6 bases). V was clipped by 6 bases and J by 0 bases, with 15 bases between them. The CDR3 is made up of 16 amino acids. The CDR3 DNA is TGTGCCAGCAGAAGGGGTAGGGACACCTCTGGAAACACCATATATTTT. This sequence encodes CASRRGRDTSGNTIYF.

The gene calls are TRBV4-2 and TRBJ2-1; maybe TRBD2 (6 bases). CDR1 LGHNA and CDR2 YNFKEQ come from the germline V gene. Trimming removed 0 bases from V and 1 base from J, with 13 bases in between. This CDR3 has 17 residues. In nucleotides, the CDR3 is TGTGCCAGCAGCCAAGAACGGGGGAGAGAATCCTACAATGAGCAGTTCTTC. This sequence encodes CASSQERGRESYNEQFF.

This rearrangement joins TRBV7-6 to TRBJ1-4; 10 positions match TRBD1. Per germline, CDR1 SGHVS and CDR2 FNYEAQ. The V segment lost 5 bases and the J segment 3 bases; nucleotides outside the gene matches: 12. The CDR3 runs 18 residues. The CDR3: CASSTKGQGKASNEKLFF. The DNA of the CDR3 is TGTGCCAGCAGCACCAAGGGACAGGGGAAGGCGTCTAATGAAAAACTGTTTTTT.

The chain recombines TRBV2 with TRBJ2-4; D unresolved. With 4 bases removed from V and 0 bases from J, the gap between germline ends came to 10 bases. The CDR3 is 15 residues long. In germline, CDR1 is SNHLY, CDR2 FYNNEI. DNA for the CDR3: TGTGCCAGCAGTGGGGGTGGGGTAGCCAAAAACATTCAGTACTTC. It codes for CASSGGGVAKNIQYF.

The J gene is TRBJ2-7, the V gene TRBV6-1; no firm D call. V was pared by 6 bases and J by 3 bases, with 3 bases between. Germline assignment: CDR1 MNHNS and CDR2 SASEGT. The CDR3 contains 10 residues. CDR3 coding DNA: TGTGCCAGCAGGGACTACGAGCAGTACGTC. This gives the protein CASRDYEQYV.

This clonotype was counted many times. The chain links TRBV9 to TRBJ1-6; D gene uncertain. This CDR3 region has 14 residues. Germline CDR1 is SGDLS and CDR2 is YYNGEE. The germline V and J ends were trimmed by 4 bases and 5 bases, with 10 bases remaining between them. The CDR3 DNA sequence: TGTGCCAGCAGCCCGCAGGCTAATAATTCACCCCTCCACTTT. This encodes CASSPQANNSPLHF. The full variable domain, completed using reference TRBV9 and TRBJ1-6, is DSGVTQTPKHLITATGQRVTLRCSPRSGDLSVYWYQQSLDQGLQFLIQYYNGEERAKGNILERFSAQQFPDLHSELNLSSLELGDSALYFCASSPQANNSPLHFGNGTRLTVT.

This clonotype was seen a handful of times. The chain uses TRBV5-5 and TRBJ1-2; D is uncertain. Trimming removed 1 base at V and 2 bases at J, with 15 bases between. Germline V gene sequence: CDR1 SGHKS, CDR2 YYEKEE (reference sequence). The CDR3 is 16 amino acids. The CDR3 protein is CASSLSPASTNYGYTF. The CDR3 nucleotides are TGTGCCAGCAGCTTGTCCCCGGCCTCCACAAACTATGGCTACACCTTC.

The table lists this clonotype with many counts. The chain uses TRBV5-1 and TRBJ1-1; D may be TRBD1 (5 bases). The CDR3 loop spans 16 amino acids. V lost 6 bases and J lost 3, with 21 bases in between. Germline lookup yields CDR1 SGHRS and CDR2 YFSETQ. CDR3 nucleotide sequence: TGCGCCAGCAACTACGGGACGACCTATACCCACACTGAAGCTTTCTTT. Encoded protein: CASNYGTTYTHTEAFF. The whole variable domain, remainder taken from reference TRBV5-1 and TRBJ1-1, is KAGVTQTPRYLIKTRGQQVTLSCSPISGHRSVSWYQQTPGQGLQFLFEYFSETQRNKGNFPGRFSGRQFSNSRSEMNVSTLELGDSALYLCASNYGTTYTHTEAFFGQGTRLTVV.

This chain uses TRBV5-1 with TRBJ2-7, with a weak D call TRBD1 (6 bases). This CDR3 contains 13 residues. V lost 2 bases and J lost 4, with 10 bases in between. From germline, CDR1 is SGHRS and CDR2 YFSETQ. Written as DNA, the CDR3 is TGCGCCAGCAGCTTCGGACAGAAGTACGAGCAGTACTTC. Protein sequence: CASSFGQKYEQYF.

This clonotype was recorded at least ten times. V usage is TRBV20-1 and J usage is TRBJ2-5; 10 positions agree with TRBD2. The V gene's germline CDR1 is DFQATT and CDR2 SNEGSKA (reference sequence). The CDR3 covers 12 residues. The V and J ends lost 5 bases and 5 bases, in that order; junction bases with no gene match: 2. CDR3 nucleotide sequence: TGCAGTGCTCCGACTAGCGGGGAGACCCAGTACTTC. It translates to CSAPTSGETQYF.

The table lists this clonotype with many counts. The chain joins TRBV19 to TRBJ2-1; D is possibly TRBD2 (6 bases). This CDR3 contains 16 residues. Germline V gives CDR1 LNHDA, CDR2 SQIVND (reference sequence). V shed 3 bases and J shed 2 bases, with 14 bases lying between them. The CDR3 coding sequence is TGTGCCAGTAGTATGGTCGGGGGACTCACCTACAATGAGCAGTTCTTC. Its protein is CASSMVGGLTYNEQFF.

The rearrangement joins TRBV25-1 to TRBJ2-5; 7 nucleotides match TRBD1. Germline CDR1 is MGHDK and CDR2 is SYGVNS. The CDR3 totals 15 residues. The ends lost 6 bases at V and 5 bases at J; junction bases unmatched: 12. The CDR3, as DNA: TGTGCCAGCAGCGATACCGGGACAGTTGAGGAGACCCAGTACTTC. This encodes CASSDTGTVEETQYF.

CDR3 sequence (DNA): TGTGCCATCAGCTCCGGGACGCTGTACGAGCAGTACTTC. Protein sequence: CAISSGTLYEQYF. V gene TRBV10-3 combines with J gene TRBJ2-7, with D perhaps being TRBD1 or TRBD2 (5 bases each). Per germline, CDR1 ENHRY and CDR2 SYGVKD. The length of the CDR3 is 13 residues. With 6 bases removed from V and 4 bases from J, the gap between germline ends came to 13 bases.

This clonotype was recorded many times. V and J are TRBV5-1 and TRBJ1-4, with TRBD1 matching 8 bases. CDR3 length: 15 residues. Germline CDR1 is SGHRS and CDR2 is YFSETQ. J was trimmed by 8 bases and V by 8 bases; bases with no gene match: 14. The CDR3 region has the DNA TGCGCCAGACAAAGCCAACAGGGGGAGGAGGAAAAACTGTTTTTT. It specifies CARQSQQGEEEKLFF. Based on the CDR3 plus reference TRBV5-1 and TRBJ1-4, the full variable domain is KAGVTQTPRYLIKTRGQQVTLSCSPISGHRSVSWYQQTPGQGLQFLFEYFSETQRNKGNFPGRFSGRQFSNSRSEMNVSTLELGDSALYLCARQSQQGEEEKLFFGSGTQLSVL.

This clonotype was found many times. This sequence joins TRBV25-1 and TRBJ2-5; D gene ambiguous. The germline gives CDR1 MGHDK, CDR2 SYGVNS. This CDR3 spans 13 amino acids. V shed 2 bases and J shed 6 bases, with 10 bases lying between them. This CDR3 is CASSEPQRKTQYF. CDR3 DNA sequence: TGTGCCAGCAGTGAACCACAGAGGAAGACCCAGTACTTC.

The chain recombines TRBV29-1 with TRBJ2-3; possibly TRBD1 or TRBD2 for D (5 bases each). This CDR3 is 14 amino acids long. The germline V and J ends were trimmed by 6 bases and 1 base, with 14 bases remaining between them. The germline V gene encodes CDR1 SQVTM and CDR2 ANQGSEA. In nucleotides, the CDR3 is TGCAGCGTGTCCGACCAGGGAGGCACAGATACGCAGTATTTT. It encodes CSVSDQGGTDTQYF.

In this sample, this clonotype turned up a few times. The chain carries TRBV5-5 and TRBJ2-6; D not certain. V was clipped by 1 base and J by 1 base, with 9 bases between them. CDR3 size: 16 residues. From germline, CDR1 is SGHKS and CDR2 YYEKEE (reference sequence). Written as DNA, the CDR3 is TGTGCCAGCAGCTTGTCTTGGGGTTCTGGGGCCAACGTCCTGACTTTC. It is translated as CASSLSWGSGANVLTF.

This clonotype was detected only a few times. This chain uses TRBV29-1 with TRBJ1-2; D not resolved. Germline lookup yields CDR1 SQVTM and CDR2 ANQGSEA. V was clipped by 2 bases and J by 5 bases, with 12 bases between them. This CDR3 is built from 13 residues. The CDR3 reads CSVEQATYYGYTF. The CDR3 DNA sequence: TGCAGCGTTGAACAGGCGACCTATTATGGCTACACCTTC.

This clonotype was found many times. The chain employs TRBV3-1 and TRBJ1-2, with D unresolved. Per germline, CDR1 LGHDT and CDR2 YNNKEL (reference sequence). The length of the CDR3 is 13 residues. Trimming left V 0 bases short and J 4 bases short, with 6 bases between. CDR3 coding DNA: TGTGCCAGCAGCCAAGAAGACCTCTATGGCTACACCTTC. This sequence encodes CASSQEDLYGYTF. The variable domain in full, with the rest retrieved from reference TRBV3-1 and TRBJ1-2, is DTAVSQTPKYLVTQMGNDKSIKCEQNLGHDTMYWYKQDSKKFLKIMFSYNNKELIINETVPNRFSPKSPDKAHLNLHINSLELGDSAVYFCASSQEDLYGYTFGSGTRLTVV.

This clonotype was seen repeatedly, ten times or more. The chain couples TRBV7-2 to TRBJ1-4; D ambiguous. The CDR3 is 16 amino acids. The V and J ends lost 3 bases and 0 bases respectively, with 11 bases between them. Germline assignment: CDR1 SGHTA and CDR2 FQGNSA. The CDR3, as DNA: TGTGCCAGCAGCTTTTATCCGAAATCAACTAATGAAAAACTGTTTTTT. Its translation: CASSFYPKSTNEKLFF.

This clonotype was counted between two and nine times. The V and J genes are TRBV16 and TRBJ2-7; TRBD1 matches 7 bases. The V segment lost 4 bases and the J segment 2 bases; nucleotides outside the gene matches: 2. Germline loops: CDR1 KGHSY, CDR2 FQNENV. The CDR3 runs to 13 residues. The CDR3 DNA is TGTGCCAGCAGCCTCGACAGGGCCTACGAGCAGTACTTC. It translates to CASSLDRAYEQYF.